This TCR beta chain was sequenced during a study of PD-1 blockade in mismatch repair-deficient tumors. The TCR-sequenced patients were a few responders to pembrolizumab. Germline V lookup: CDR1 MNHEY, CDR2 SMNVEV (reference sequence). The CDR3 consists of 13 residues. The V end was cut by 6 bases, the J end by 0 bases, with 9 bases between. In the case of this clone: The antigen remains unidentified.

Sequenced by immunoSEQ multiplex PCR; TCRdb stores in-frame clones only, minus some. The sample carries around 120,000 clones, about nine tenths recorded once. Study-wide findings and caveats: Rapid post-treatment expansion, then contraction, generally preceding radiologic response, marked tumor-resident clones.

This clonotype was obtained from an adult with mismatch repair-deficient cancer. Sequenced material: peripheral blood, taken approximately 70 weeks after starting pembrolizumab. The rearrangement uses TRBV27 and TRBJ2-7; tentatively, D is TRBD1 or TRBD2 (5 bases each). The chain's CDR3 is CASSGTVSYEQYF. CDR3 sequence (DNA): TGTGCCAGCAGCGGGACGGTCTCCTACGAGCAGTACTTC.